The 17 T cell receptor beta chains given below trace back to one sample, sequenced in a study of cytomegalovirus exposure and HLA in healthy donors. The PCR contained 60 Vbeta and 13 Jbeta primers. Sequenced by immunoSEQ multiplex PCR; TCRdb stores in-frame clones only, minus some. Of over 100,000 clones detected, about 82% appear once; the ten largest clones hold approximately 5%. Specimen: PBMCs. The receptors here all came from a man aged 25 to 45 in good health and CMV-seronegative.

The chain recombines TRBV10-3 with TRBJ1-6, with TRBD1 matching over 9 bases. The CDR3 consists of 14 residues. The V and J ends lost 6 bases and 8 bases, in that order; junction bases with no gene match: 5. Per germline, CDR1 ENHRY and CDR2 SYGVKD. CDR3 DNA: TGTGCCATCAGAAAAAGGGACAGGGATTCACCCCTCCACTTT. It specifies CAIRKRDRDSPLHF.

The sample holds a few counts of this clone. The V call is TRBV18, the J call TRBJ2-3; TRBD2 might be the D (6 bases). Germline values: CDR1 KGHSH, CDR2 LQKENI. The CDR3 is 15 residues long. Trimming shortened V by 3 bases and J by 0 bases, and 10 bases separated the two germline ends. CDR3 sequence (DNA): TGTGCCAGCTCACCGTGGGGAGGTAGCACAGATACGCAGTATTTT. As protein: CASSPWGGSTDTQYF.

The chain links TRBV5-1 to TRBJ1-4; 9 bases map to TRBD1. V gave up 5 bases and J gave up 8 bases; unmatched junction bases: 4. The CDR3 runs to 13 residues. Germline-derived CDR1 and CDR2 are SGHRS and YFSETQ. The CDR3 is CASRGQGLEKLFF. The DNA of the CDR3 is TGCGCCAGCAGGGGACAGGGACTAGAAAAACTGTTTTTT.

The J gene is TRBJ2-7, the V gene TRBV9, with 9 bases that match TRBD2. This CDR3 has 15 residues. In germline, CDR1 is SGDLS, CDR2 YYNGEE. V trimming: 4 bases; J trimming: 3 bases; junction bases outside the gene matches: 8. The CDR3 DNA follows: TGTGCCAGCAGCCAATCGGCTAGCGGGATCTACGAGCAGTACTTC. Its translation: CASSQSASGIYEQYF.

This clone was observed a single time. This sequence joins TRBV4-3 and TRBJ2-3; a possible D gene is TRBD2 (7 bases). The ends were cut back, 2 bases at V and 2 bases at J, with 11 bases in the middle. The CDR3 totals 15 residues. Germline-derived CDR1 and CDR2 are LGHNA and YSLEER. This chain's CDR3 is CASSQQAGHTDTQYF. CDR3 nucleotides: TGCGCCAGCAGCCAACAAGCGGGACACACAGATACGCAGTATTTT.

V usage is TRBV4-3 and J usage is TRBJ2-6; D might be TRBD2 (5 bases). V shed 1 base and J shed 0 bases, with 10 bases lying between them. The CDR3 is 17 residues long. Germline lookup yields CDR1 LGHNA and CDR2 YSLEER. The CDR3, as DNA: TGCGCCAGCAGCCAAGTAGGAGGATACTCTGGGGCCAACGTCCTGACTTTC. This translates into CASSQVGGYSGANVLTF.

The genes are TRBV6-5 and TRBJ2-2; TRBD1 aligns across 8 bases. Trimming took 2 bases from V and 5 from J; bases not matched to a gene: 4. This CDR3 has 15 amino acids. CDR1 and CDR2 (germline): MNHEY, SVGAGI. The CDR3 bases are TGTGCCAGCAGTTACGGTTACAGGGGGACCGGGGAGCTGTTTTTT. It encodes CASSYGYRGTGELFF.

This clone came up once. J is TRBJ1-1 and V is TRBV7-8; D is undetermined. Germline CDR1 reads SGHVS; CDR2 reads FQNEAQ. This CDR3 is 13 amino acids long. The ends were cut back, 2 bases at V and 4 bases at J, with 8 bases in the middle. The CDR3 spells CASSLWAGTEAFF. CDR3 bases: TGTGCCAGCAGCTTATGGGCGGGCACTGAAGCTTTCTTT.

A few counts support this clone. This chain connects TRBV6-1 to TRBJ2-3, with 7 bases matching TRBD2. Germline V gene lookup returns CDR1 MNHNS and CDR2 SASEGT. V trimming: 9 bases; J trimming: 6 bases; junction bases outside the gene matches: 9. The CDR3 covers 13 residues. CDR3 DNA sequence: TGTGCCAGTCAAAGCGGGGCAGGCGATACGCAGTATTTT. This codes for CASQSGAGDTQYF.

The chain links TRBV7-9 to TRBJ2-1, with TRBD1 matching 8 bases. The junction had 11 bases not matched to a gene; V was cut back by 7 bases and J by 6 bases. There are 15 residues in the CDR3. The germline V gene encodes CDR1 SEHNR and CDR2 FQNEAQ (reference sequence). The CDR3 DNA sequence: TGTGCCAGCACCTTCCCTGACAGGGGTTGCAATGAGCAGTTCTTC. Its protein product is CASTFPDRGCNEQFF. Variable domain in full (rest from reference TRBV7-9 and TRBJ2-1): DTGVSQNPRHKITKRGQNVTFRCDPISEHNRLYWYRQTLGQGPEFLTYFQNEAQLEKSRLLSDRFSAERPKGSFSTLEIQRTEQGDSAMYLCASTFPDRGCNEQFFGPGTRLTVL.

The genes are TRBV4-3 and TRBJ2-7; 10 bases map to TRBD1. Germline values: CDR1 LGHNA, CDR2 YSLEER. Trimming removed 3 bases from V and 6 bases from J; junction bases left unmatched: 2. This CDR3 has 13 amino acids. This CDR3 is CASSQGTGVEQYF. In DNA form, the CDR3 reads TGCGCCAGCAGCCAGGGGACAGGGGTCGAGCAGTACTTC.

This chain uses TRBV2 with TRBJ2-2; D may be TRBD2 (6 bases). Germline CDR1 reads SNHLY; CDR2 reads FYNNEI. The V end was cut by 8 bases, the J end by 2 bases, with 12 bases between. The CDR3 is made up of 14 amino acids. CDR3 in DNA: TGTGCCAGCGGGGAGGTATCTAACACCGGGGAGCTGTTTTTT. As protein: CASGEVSNTGELFF.

This chain links TRBV4-3 with TRBJ2-7; D gene unclear. Germline V gene sequence: CDR1 LGHNA, CDR2 YSLEER. V lost 4 bases, J lost 1 base, and 11 bases lay in between. This CDR3 comprises 14 residues. CDR3 sequence (DNA): TGCGCCAGCAGCCCTTCCGAGAGATCCTACGAGCAGTACTTC. Translation: CASSPSERSYEQYF.

Points on this clone: Germline is not matched at one junction end, which may reflect a read error. CDR3 loop: CASGLGGGRHF. The CDR3, as DNA: TGTGCCAGCGGTTTAGGCGGGGGGCGACACTTC. The V and J genes are TRBV6-5 and TRBJ2-4; TRBD2 matches 8 bases. The CDR3 spans 11 residues. The germline gives CDR1 MNHEY, CDR2 SVGAGI.

The chain couples TRBV4-2 to TRBJ2-1; D remains unclear. V lost 0 bases and J lost 4, with 10 bases in between. Germline V gene sequence: CDR1 LGHNA, CDR2 YNFKEQ. The CDR3 has 15 residues. The CDR3 bases are TGTGCCAGCAGCCAAGATCTGAGCGCTTACAATGAGCAGTTCTTC. Protein product: CASSQDLSAYNEQFF.

The rearrangement links TRBV5-1 to TRBJ2-7; D remains unclear. CDR3 length: 13 residues. CDR1 is SGHRS and CDR2 is YFSETQ in the germline V gene. The V end was cut by 4 bases, the J end by 2 bases, with 10 bases between. The CDR3 sequence is CASSGVSTYEQYF. The CDR3 region has the DNA TGCGCCAGCAGCGGAGTGAGCACCTACGAGCAGTACTTC.

CDR3 sequence reads: CASSHGQGIGKLFF. CDR3 nucleotides: TGTGCCAGCAGCCATGGACAGGGGATAGGGAAACTGTTTTTT. The chain is built from TRBV5-8 and TRBJ1-4; 9 positions match TRBD1. The CDR3 loop spans 14 amino acids. CDR1 is SGHTS, CDR2 YDEGEE, per germline. Unmatched junction bases numbered 9, after V lost 4 bases and J lost 11 bases.